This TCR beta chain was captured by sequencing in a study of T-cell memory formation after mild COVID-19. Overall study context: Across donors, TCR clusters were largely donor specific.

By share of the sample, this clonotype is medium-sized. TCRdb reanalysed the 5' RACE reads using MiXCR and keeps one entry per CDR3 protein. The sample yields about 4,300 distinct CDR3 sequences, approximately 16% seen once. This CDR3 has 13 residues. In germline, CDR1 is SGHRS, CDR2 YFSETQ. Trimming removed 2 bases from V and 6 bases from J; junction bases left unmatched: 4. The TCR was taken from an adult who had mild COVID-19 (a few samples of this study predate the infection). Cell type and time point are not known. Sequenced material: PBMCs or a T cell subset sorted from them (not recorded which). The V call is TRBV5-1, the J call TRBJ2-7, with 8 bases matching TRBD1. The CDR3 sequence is CASSFGQGSEQYF. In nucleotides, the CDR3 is TGCGCCAGCAGCTTTGGACAGGGCAGCGAGCAGTACTTC.